This T cell receptor (beta chain) stems from a study of T cells after yellow fever vaccination. General study points: Reappearance after the booster was seen for most primary-vaccination clones, at 95% to 97% CD4 and roughly 90% CD8.

They built TCR cDNA with 5'RACE template switching, a step that put in a universal primer site and UMIs. From the 5' RACE reads, TCRdb called clonotypes with MiXCR, one entry per CDR3 protein. The sample lists some 670,000 distinct CDR3 sequences, over 9% seen once, with just under 15% in the top ten. The CDR3 runs 17 residues. With 3 bases clipped from V and 1 base from J, the junction kept 10 bases outside the gene matches. Germline V lookup: CDR1 LGHNA, CDR2 YSLEER. Of note for this clonotype: The antigen is undetermined.

This rearrangement joins TRBV4-3 to TRBJ1-1; 8 bases match TRBD1. The sequence was collected from a man younger than 45 who received the YFV17D yellow fever vaccine. The specimen was PBMCs, collected on the day of the yellow fever booster vaccination. The CDR3: CASSQGRSTGANTEAFF. The DNA of the CDR3 is TGCGCCAGCAGCCAGGGGAGGTCGACAGGGGCGAACACTGAAGCTTTCTTT.